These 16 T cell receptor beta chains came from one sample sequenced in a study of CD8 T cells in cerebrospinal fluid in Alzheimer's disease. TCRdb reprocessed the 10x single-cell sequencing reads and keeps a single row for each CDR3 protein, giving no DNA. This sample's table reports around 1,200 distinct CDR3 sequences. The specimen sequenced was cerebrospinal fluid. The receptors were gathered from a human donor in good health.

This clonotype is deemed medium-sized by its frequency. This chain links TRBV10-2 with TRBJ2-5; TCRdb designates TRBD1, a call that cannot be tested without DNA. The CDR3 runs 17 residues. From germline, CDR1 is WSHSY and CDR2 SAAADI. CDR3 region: CASRPFGDRGLQETQYF.

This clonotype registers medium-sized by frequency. CDR3 residues: CASSLAGSGFLQETQYF. The chain carries TRBV5-4 and TRBJ2-5. Per germline, CDR1 SGHNT and CDR2 YYREEE (reference sequence). The CDR3 runs 17 residues.

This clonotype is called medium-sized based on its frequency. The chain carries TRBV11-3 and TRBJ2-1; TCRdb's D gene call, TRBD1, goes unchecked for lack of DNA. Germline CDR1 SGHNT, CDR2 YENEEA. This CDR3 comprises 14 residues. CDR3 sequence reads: CASSADSAYNEQFF.

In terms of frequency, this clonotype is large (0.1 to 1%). The CDR3 reads CASSHTAGSNTEAFF. This rearrangement joins TRBV10-2 to TRBJ1-1. Germline lookup yields CDR1 WSHSY and CDR2 SAAADI. The CDR3 runs to 15 residues.

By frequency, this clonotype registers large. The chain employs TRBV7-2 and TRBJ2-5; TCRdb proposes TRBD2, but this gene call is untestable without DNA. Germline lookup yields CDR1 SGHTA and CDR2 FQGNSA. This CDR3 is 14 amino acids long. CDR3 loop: CASSLDQGGETQYF.

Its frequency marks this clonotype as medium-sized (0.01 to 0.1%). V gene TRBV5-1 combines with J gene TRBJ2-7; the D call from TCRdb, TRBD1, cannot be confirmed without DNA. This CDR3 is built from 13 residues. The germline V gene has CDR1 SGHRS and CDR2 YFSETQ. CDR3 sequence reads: CASNTDRDLEQYF.

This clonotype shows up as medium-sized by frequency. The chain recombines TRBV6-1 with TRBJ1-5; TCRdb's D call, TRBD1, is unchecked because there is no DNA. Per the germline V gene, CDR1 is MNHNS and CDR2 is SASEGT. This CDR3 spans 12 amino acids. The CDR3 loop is CASTGSNQPQHF.

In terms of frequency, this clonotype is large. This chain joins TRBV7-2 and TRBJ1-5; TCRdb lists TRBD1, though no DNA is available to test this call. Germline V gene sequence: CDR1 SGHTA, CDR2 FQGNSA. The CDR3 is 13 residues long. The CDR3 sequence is CASSLQGAQPQHF.

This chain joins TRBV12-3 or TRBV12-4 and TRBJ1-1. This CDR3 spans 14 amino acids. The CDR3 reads CASSLRQGVTEAFF.

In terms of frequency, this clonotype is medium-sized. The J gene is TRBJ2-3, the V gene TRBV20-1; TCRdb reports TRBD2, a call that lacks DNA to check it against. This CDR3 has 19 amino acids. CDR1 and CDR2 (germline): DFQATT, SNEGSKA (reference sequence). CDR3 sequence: CSARDSIPAGFTSTDTQYF.

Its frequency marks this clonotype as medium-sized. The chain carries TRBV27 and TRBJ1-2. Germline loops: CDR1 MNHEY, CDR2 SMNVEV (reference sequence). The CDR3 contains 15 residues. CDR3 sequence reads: CATLGGSGTTYGYTF.

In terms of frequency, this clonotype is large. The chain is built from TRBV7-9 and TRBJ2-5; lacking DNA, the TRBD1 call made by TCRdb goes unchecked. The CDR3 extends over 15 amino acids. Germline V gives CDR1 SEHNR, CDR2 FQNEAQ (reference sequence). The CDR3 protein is CASSSVRDYKETQYF.

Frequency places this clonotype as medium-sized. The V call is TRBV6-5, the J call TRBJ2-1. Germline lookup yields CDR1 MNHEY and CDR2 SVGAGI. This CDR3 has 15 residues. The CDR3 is CASSERRMSYNEQFF.

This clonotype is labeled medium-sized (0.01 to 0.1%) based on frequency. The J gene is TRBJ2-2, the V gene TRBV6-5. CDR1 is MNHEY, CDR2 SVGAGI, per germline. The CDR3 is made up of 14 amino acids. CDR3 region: CASSPRGNTGELFF.

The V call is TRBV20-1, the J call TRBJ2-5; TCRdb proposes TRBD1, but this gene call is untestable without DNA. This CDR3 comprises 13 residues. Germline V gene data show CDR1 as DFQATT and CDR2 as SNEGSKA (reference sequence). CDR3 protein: CSARADSWETQYF.

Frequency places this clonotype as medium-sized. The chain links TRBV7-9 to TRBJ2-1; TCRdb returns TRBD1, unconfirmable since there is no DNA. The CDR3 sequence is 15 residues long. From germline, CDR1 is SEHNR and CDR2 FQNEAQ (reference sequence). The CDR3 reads CASSLARGQGNEQFF.